One and the same sample provided the 27 T cell receptor beta chains below, sequenced in a study of cytomegalovirus exposure and HLA in healthy donors. Use of 60 Vbeta and 13 Jbeta primers characterized the PCR. Clones were read by immunoSEQ multiplex PCR, and TCRdb kept only the in-frame ones, dropping some. The sample lists fewer than 200,000 clones, about three quarters seen once, with about 2.6% in the top ten. The sequenced sample was PBMCs. The source is a woman aged 40 to 50 in good health and CMV-seropositive.

This chain uses TRBV19 with TRBJ2-1, with 8 bases lining up with TRBD2. V shed 6 bases and J 1 base; nucleotides not matched to a gene: 8. CDR1 is LNHDA, CDR2 SQIVND, per germline (reference sequence). The CDR3 has 16 amino acids. In DNA form, the CDR3 reads TGTGCCAGTAGGGTGACTAGCGCCTCATCCTACAATGAGCAGTTCTTC. Translated, it gives CASRVTSASSYNEQFF.

The chain employs TRBV28 and TRBJ2-2; a possible D gene is TRBD1 (6 bases). The V gene lost 6 bases and the J gene lost 3 bases, with 17 bases spanning the gap. The CDR3 loop spans 16 amino acids. Germline V gene sequence: CDR1 MDHEN, CDR2 SYDVKM. DNA for the CDR3: TGTGCCAGCAGGATAGTCAGGGGTCTGGACACCGGGGAGCTGTTTTTT. Protein product: CASRIVRGLDTGELFF.

The chain carries TRBV4-2 and TRBJ2-1; 12 bases agree with TRBD2. Per the germline V gene, CDR1 is LGHNA and CDR2 is YNFKEQ. The V and J ends lost 4 bases and 10 bases, in that order; junction bases with no gene match: 8. CDR3 length: 15 residues. The CDR3 reads CASSPTSGRSVEQFF. The CDR3 DNA sequence: TGTGCCAGCAGCCCTACTAGCGGGAGGTCCGTGGAGCAGTTCTTC.

This clone occurred a few times. V is TRBV23-1 and J is TRBJ2-2, with TRBD2 as a possible D gene (5 bases). TRBV23-1 counts as an open reading frame of uncertain function. CDR3 length: 19 residues. With 2 bases removed from V and 1 base from J, the gap between germline ends came to 20 bases. The CDR3 coding sequence is TGCGCCAGCAGTCAACCGAAAATAGGAGGTCGCGAGAACACCGGGGAGCTGTTTTTT. Protein product: CASSQPKIGGRENTGELFF.

V is TRBV7-8 and J is TRBJ1-2; D call uncertain. V dropped 3 bases and J dropped 4 bases, with 12 bases sitting between them. This CDR3 has 14 residues. CDR1 is SGHVS, CDR2 FQNEAQ, per germline. CDR3: CASSFGSEGYGYTF. CDR3 nucleotide sequence: TGTGCCAGCAGCTTCGGGTCCGAGGGCTATGGCTACACCTTC.

The genes are TRBV6-1 and TRBJ2-2, with TRBD2 matching over 7 bases. The germline V gene has CDR1 MNHNS and CDR2 SASEGT. After removal of 6 bases from V and 6 bases from J, the junction contained 7 bases not matched to a gene. CDR3 length: 14 residues. For the CDR3, the DNA is TGTGCCAGCAGAGGGCGGGAGTTAGCCGGGGAGCTGTTTTTT. Residues: CASRGRELAGELFF.

A few counts support this clone. The chain couples TRBV18 to TRBJ2-1; 8 bases match TRBD1. V shed 5 bases and J 2 bases; nucleotides not matched to a gene: 2. The CDR3 extends over 14 amino acids. The germline V gene encodes CDR1 KGHSH and CDR2 LQKENI. The CDR3 nucleotides are TGTGCCAGCTCAACGGGACAGGCCTACAATGAGCAGTTCTTC. Protein sequence: CASSTGQAYNEQFF.

The chain carries TRBV7-2 and TRBJ2-7; 7 bases match TRBD1. Germline loops: CDR1 SGHTA, CDR2 FQGNSA. CDR3 length: 15 amino acids. V was clipped by 2 bases and J by 2 bases; unmatched bases: 6. The CDR3 region is CASSLRPGGPYEQYF. The CDR3 DNA is TGTGCCAGCAGCTTAAGGCCAGGGGGTCCCTACGAGCAGTACTTC.

This chain uses TRBV5-5 with TRBJ1-4; 7 nucleotides match TRBD1. The CDR3 totals 15 residues. Germline CDR1 SGHKS, CDR2 YYEKEE (reference sequence). The J segment lost 9 bases and the V segment lost 1 base, leaving 9 bases of the junction unmatched. CDR3 DNA sequence: TGTGCCAGCAGCTTGTTCACAGGGGAAAAGAAAAAACTGTTTTTT. It specifies CASSLFTGEKKKLFF.

Remarks on this clone: Other DNA variants within this sample encode the same CDR3. The genes are TRBV14 and TRBJ2-5, with D perhaps TRBD1 (6 bases). Looked up from germline, CDR1 is SGHDN and CDR2 is FVKESK. The CDR3 consists of 13 residues. The V end was cut by 4 bases, the J end by 4 bases, with 10 bases between. CDR3 DNA: TGTGCCAGCAGCCGCGGACAGCGAGAGACCCAGTACTTC. It encodes CASSRGQRETQYF.

This clone has a single count. The rearrangement joins TRBV4-1 to TRBJ1-4; D gene ambiguous. The CDR3 sequence is 15 residues long. V gave up 0 bases and J gave up 7 bases, with 12 bases separating them. The germline CDR1 and CDR2 sequences are MGHRA and YSYEKL. The CDR3: CASSQELGSGEKLFF. CDR3 bases: TGCGCCAGCAGCCAAGAGCTGGGCAGCGGTGAAAAACTGTTTTTT.

The CDR3 region is CSVGGWENEKLFF. In DNA form, the CDR3 reads TGCAGCGTTGGGGGTTGGGAGAATGAAAAACTGTTTTTT. The rearrangement uses TRBV29-1 and TRBJ1-4; no definite D call. Trimming removed 4 bases from V and 5 bases from J, with 11 bases in between. From germline, CDR1 is SQVTM and CDR2 ANQGSEA. This CDR3 spans 13 amino acids.

V usage is TRBV21-1 and J usage is TRBJ1-4; the D call in the table, TRBD1, was not verified against the DNA. TRBV21-1 is shown as a pseudogene. The CDR3 has 16 residues. The CDR3 here is CASSKEGRGVCEKLFF. The CDR3 DNA is TGTGCCAGCAGCAAAGAGGGCAGGGGTGTATGTGAAAAACTGTTTTTT.

In DNA, the CDR3 is TGTGCCAGCAGACAGGGAGAAGAGACCCAGTACTTC. This sequence encodes CASRQGEETQYF. This chain connects TRBV6-6 to TRBJ2-5, with D possibly TRBD1 on 6 matching bases. The V end was cut by 6 bases, the J end by 3 bases, with 8 bases between. This CDR3 comprises 12 residues. The germline CDR1 and CDR2 sequences are MNHNY and SVGAGI (reference sequence).

The chain joins TRBV9 to TRBJ1-6, with a possible D match to TRBD1 (5 bases). This CDR3 contains 18 residues. In germline, CDR1 is SGDLS, CDR2 YYNGEE. Trimming cost V 0 bases and J 1 base, with 14 bases left between them. CDR3 in DNA: TGTGCCAGCAGCGTAGAGGTGGGGGGTGAATCCTATAATTCACCCCTCCACTTT. Its protein product is CASSVEVGGESYNSPLHF.

This chain uses TRBV27 with TRBJ1-5, with D hard to call. Germline CDR1 and CDR2: MNHEY and SMNVEV (reference sequence). CDR3 length: 13 residues. The V and J ends lost 6 bases and 5 bases respectively, with 11 bases between them. CDR3 region: CASSYSRYQPQHF. In DNA, the CDR3 is TGTGCCAGCAGCTATTCTAGGTATCAGCCCCAGCATTTT.

The CDR3 here is CASSFSPQGSYEQYF. In DNA, the CDR3 is TGTGCCAGTAGTTTTAGTCCTCAGGGGAGTTACGAGCAGTACTTC. This chain connects TRBV19 to TRBJ2-7; maybe TRBD1 (6 bases). V gave up 5 bases and J gave up 4 bases, with 18 bases separating them. Per the germline V gene, CDR1 is LNHDA and CDR2 is SQIVND (reference sequence). This CDR3 is 15 amino acids long.

The chain has TRBV10-3 and TRBJ1-2; no reliable D call. V was clipped by 6 bases and J by 0 bases, with 14 bases between them. CDR3 length: 15 residues. The germline V gene has CDR1 ENHRY and CDR2 SYGVKD. CDR3 in amino acids: CAISRLGGSNYGYTF. The CDR3 DNA reads TGTGCCATCAGCCGTCTGGGAGGTTCTAACTATGGCTACACCTTC.

Ten or more counts support this clone. The V gene is TRBV4-1, the J gene TRBJ1-2; possibly TRBD1 for D (6 bases). CDR1 is MGHRA and CDR2 is YSYEKL in the germline V gene. This CDR3 spans 17 amino acids. V lost 0 bases and J 2 bases, leaving 16 bases between the germline ends. The CDR3: CASSQDYTGYLNYGYTF. The CDR3 coding sequence is TGCGCCAGCAGCCAAGATTACACAGGGTATTTGAACTATGGCTACACCTTC.

In this sample, this clone turned up a few times. The rearrangement uses TRBV7-9 and TRBJ2-2; the match to TRBD2 covers 7 bases. Germline assignment: CDR1 SEHNR and CDR2 FQNEAQ (reference sequence). This CDR3 has 15 amino acids. In DNA form, the CDR3 reads TGTGGAGTAGCGGCGGGGGTCCAGGTCACCGGGGAGCTGTTTTTT. It yields the protein CGVAAGVQVTGELFF. Complete variable domain (other parts from reference TRBV7-9 and TRBJ2-2): DTGVSQNPRHKITKRGQNVTFRCDPISEHNRLYWYRQTLGQGPEFLTYFQNEAQLEKSRLLSDRFSAERPKGSFSTLEIQRTEQGDSAMYLCGVAAGVQVTGELFFGEGSRLTVL.

The chain uses TRBV4-3 and TRBJ1-2, with D possibly being TRBD1 (6 bases). Germline CDR1 LGHNA, CDR2 YSLEER. The CDR3 spans 17 residues. The V end lost 4 bases, the J end lost 3 bases, and 21 bases lay between the germline ends. The CDR3 sequence is CASSRQSGTRVDYGYTF. The CDR3 coding sequence is TGCGCCAGCAGCCGGCAGTCCGGGACAAGGGTAGACTATGGCTACACCTTC.

The rearrangement joins TRBV5-6 to TRBJ1-1; D unresolved. V was shortened by 4 bases and J by 1 base, with 11 bases between the two germline ends. The CDR3 is 14 amino acids. Germline-derived CDR1 and CDR2 are SGHDT and YYEEEE. As DNA, the CDR3 is TGTGCCAGCAGCGTAGAAAGAGGGAACACTGAAGCTTTCTTT. The encoded protein is CASSVERGNTEAFF. The complete variable domain, with remaining parts taken from reference TRBV5-6 and TRBJ1-1, reads DAGVTQSPTHLIKTRGQQVTLRCSPKSGHDTVSWYQQALGQGPQFIFQYYEEEERQRGNFPDRFSGHQFPNYSSELNVNALLLGDSALYLCASSVERGNTEAFFGQGTRLTVV.

Turning to this clone: Other nucleotide sequences from this sample produce the same CDR3. The chain links TRBV19 to TRBJ1-6; D may be TRBD1 (6 bases). Trimming took off 5 bases at V and 13 bases at J, with 27 bases between the two ends. The CDR3 consists of 17 residues. Per germline, CDR1 LNHDA and CDR2 SQIVND (reference sequence). CDR3 bases: TGTGCCAGTAGTCCGGATGACAGGCACTTCTACGAATCCCCCCTCCACTTT. It is translated as CASSPDDRHFYESPLHF.

The chain has TRBV2 and TRBJ1-1; weak D call: TRBD1 (6 bases). The CDR3 has 15 residues. Germline loops: CDR1 SNHLY, CDR2 FYNNEI. V was cut by 8 bases and J by 0 bases, with 16 bases left in between. CDR3 loop: CASPLRGTLNTEAFF. For the CDR3, the DNA is TGTGCCAGCCCATTAAGAGGGACACTGAACACTGAAGCTTTCTTT.

The chain combines TRBV7-9 with TRBJ1-5; D perhaps matches TRBD1 (6 bases). The germline V and J ends were trimmed by 5 bases and 2 bases, with 13 bases remaining between them. CDR3 length: 15 amino acids. Germline CDR1 reads SEHNR; CDR2 reads FQNEAQ (reference sequence). The DNA of the CDR3 is TGTGCCAGCAGCCCTAAAGACAGGCGCAATCAGCCCCAGCATTTT. Protein sequence: CASSPKDRRNQPQHF.

This chain connects TRBV9 to TRBJ2-1, with D maybe TRBD2 (6 bases). The CDR3 covers 12 residues. The V end lost 3 bases, the J end lost 7 bases, and 8 bases lay between the germline ends. Germline lookup yields CDR1 SGDLS and CDR2 YYNGEE. The CDR3: CASSGRDNEQFF. In DNA form, the CDR3 reads TGTGCCAGCAGCGGGCGGGATAATGAGCAGTTCTTC.

This sequence joins TRBV4-2 and TRBJ2-5, with a weak D call TRBD2 (7 bases). This CDR3 is built from 16 residues. V was clipped by 4 bases and J by 5 bases, with 20 bases between them. From germline, CDR1 is LGHNA and CDR2 YNFKEQ. The CDR3 reads CASSREGEWGKETQYF. The CDR3 DNA is TGTGCCAGCAGCCGGGAGGGGGAGTGGGGGAAGGAGACCCAGTACTTC.